Presented here are 8 T cell receptor beta chains from one specimen sequenced in a study of response to subunit inactivated influenza vaccine. MiXCR, applied by TCRdb to the RT-PCR reads, yields one record per CDR3 protein. Among about 580,000 distinct CDR3 sequences listed, approximately 15% were seen once. The sample here was PBMCs from blood, taken roughly 12 days after vaccination. Receptors originate from a man aged 45-65 years who received an inactivated influenza vaccine.

CDR3 coding DNA: TGTGCCAGCAGCTTGCTCGGGACACGGGGCACTGAAGCTTTCTTT. This codes for CASSLLGTRGTEAFF. The chain recombines TRBV5-5 with TRBJ1-1; a possible D gene is TRBD1 (6 bases). Germline assignment: CDR1 SGHKS and CDR2 YYEKEE (reference sequence). The germline V and J ends were trimmed by 1 base and 4 bases, with 14 bases remaining between them. The CDR3 extends over 15 amino acids.

This clonotype was observed a few times. CDR3 bases: TGTGCCAGCAGCTTAGAAGCCGCAGGGGCCTCTACAGATACGCAGTATTTT. It yields the protein CASSLEAAGASTDTQYF. The rearrangement uses TRBV7-6 and TRBJ2-3; tentatively, D is TRBD1 (6 bases). V dropped 1 base and J dropped 3 bases, with 17 bases sitting between them. The CDR3 covers 17 residues. Germline V gene sequence: CDR1 SGHVS, CDR2 FNYEAQ.

V is TRBV10-3 and J is TRBJ2-1, with D unclear. Trimming cost V 11 bases and J 6 bases, with 20 bases left between them. Germline V CDR1 and CDR2: ENHRY, SYGVKD. This CDR3 comprises 14 residues. CDR3 nucleotide sequence: TGTGCCGCAAAAGGGCCTATTGTCTCCAATGAGCAGTTCTTC. Translation: CAAKGPIVSNEQFF.

This clonotype was counted only a few times. The chain has TRBV15 and TRBJ1-5; D uncertain. The germline V gene encodes CDR1 LNHNV and CDR2 YYDKDF (reference sequence). The CDR3 contains 14 residues. V was pared by 0 bases and J by 7 bases, with 10 bases between. The CDR3 DNA follows: TGTGCCACCAGCAGAGAAGGGTTCGGGCAGCCCCAGCATTTT. It codes for CATSREGFGQPQHF.

This clonotype was observed once. The chain uses TRBV4-3 and TRBJ2-1; unclear D gene. Trimming removed 0 bases from V and 7 bases from J, with 7 bases in between. This CDR3 is built from 13 residues. Germline CDR1 is LGHNA and CDR2 is YSLEER. The CDR3 coding sequence is TGCGCCAGCAGCCAAGATGTCTTAAATGAGCAGTTCTTC. It specifies CASSQDVLNEQFF.

The rearrangement uses TRBV28 and TRBJ1-5, with no clear D. Germline lookup yields CDR1 MDHEN and CDR2 SYDVKM. The CDR3 is made up of 15 amino acids. The V end lost 5 bases, the J end lost 4 bases, and 15 bases lay between the germline ends. CDR3 in amino acids: CASSRELTGNQPQHF. The CDR3 nucleotides read TGTGCCAGCAGTAGGGAATTAACGGGAAATCAGCCCCAGCATTTT.

The chain is built from TRBV6-5 and TRBJ2-5; possible D gene TRBD2, 6 bases. The CDR3 contains 18 residues. Germline CDR1 reads MNHEY; CDR2 reads SVGAGI. Trimming removed 0 bases from V and 2 bases from J, with 19 bases in between. The CDR3 loop reads CASSYSVGLAVIQETQYF. The CDR3 region has the DNA TGTGCCAGCAGTTACTCGGTCGGGTTAGCGGTTATACAAGAGACCCAGTACTTC.

The chain uses TRBV20-1 and TRBJ2-1, with D tentatively TRBD1 (6 bases). The germline V gene encodes CDR1 DFQATT and CDR2 SNEGSKA (reference sequence). Trimming stripped 6 bases from V and 4 bases from J, with 16 bases between. The CDR3 has 14 residues. CDR3 amino acids: CSADSTGVYNEQFF. In DNA, the CDR3 is TGCAGTGCGGACAGTACCGGGGTGTACAATGAGCAGTTCTTC.